A selection of T cell receptor beta chains follows, all from one sample in a study of blood T cell repertoires in COVID-19. Clones were read by immunoSEQ multiplex PCR, and TCRdb kept only the in-frame ones, dropping some. The sample has 150,000 to 200,000 clones, almost 85% seen once. Sequenced input: peripheral blood. Receptors were obtained from a woman of 80 years or more with acute or convalescent COVID-19. Both conserved end residues are part of each CDR3. Fields, in order: V gene, D gene, J gene, clone size, CDR3 DNA, CDR3 protein. The D gene is left open where the match is weak. Some rows mark clone size as missing; the rest say once, few, many or name a class of expanded clone.

V: TRBV7-2
D: -
J: TRBJ2-7
size: once
DNA: TGTGCCAGCAGCTTGGTCGGAGGGGATAACGAGCAGTACTTC
CDR3: CASSLVGGDNEQYF

V: TRBV5-1
D: TRBD2
J: TRBJ2-1
size: few
DNA: TGCGCCAGCAGCTCGACTAGCGGGAGAGATGAGCAGTTCTTC
CDR3: CASSSTSGRDEQFF

V: TRBV5-5
D: -
J: TRBJ1-1
size: -
DNA: TGTGCCACCGGTGGGAGGGACACTGAAGCTTTCTTT
CDR3: CATGGRDTEAFF

V: TRBV7-2
D: TRBD2
J: TRBJ2-2
size: -
DNA: TGTGCCAGCAGCTTATTCGGGAGGGTAGACACCGGGGAGCTGTTTTTT
CDR3: CASSLFGRVDTGELFF

V: TRBV18
D: -
J: TRBJ2-1
size: -
DNA: TGTGCCAGCTCACCACGAGAATACAATGAGCAGTTCTTC
CDR3: CASSPREYNEQFF

V: TRBV14
D: TRBD2
J: TRBJ2-7
size: -
DNA: TGTGCCAGCAGCCAGACTAGCGTCGAGCAGTACTTC
CDR3: CASSQTSVEQYF

V: TRBV7-6
D: -
J: TRBJ1-5
size: -
DNA: TGTGCCAGCAGCTTAGGTGGCCCGGGAGCCCAGCATTTT
CDR3: CASSLGGPGAQHF

V: TRBV19
D: -
J: TRBJ2-1
size: -
DNA: TGTGCCAGTAGTATCGCTGAGTACAATGAGCAGTTCTTC
CDR3: CASSIAEYNEQFF

V: TRBV3-1/TRBV3-2
D: -
J: TRBJ2-3
size: -
DNA: TGTGCCAGCAGCCAAGTCCCAGGTGACGCGGGTCCCTTTGGCGATACGCAGTATTTT
CDR3: CASSQVPGDAGPFGDTQYF

V: TRBV6-5
D: TRBD1
J: TRBJ2-5
size: -
DNA: TGTGCCAGCAACGGAGACAGGGGTGAAGTAGAGACCCAGTACTTC
CDR3: CASNGDRGEVETQYF

V: TRBV11-2
D: -
J: TRBJ2-5
size: -
DNA: TGTGCCAGCAGCTTACCTGATGCTTCCGCAGGTCAAGAGACCCAGTACTTC
CDR3: CASSLPDASAGQETQYF

V: TRBV25-1
D: TRBD1
J: TRBJ2-2
size: few
DNA: TGTGCCAGCAGGTCACAGGGGGAGAACACCGGGGAGCTGTTTTTT
CDR3: CASRSQGENTGELFF

V: TRBV5-4
D: -
J: TRBJ1-2
size: -
DNA: TGTGCCAGCAGCTTGGTGGGAGGTGGAGGCTACACCTTC
CDR3: CASSLVGGGGYTF

V: TRBV20-1
D: -
J: TRBJ2-7
size: -
DNA: TGCAGTGCTATATCGGACTTGGTGGAGTACTTC
CDR3: CSAISDLVEYF

V: TRBV5-1
D: -
J: TRBJ1-1
size: -
DNA: TGCGCCAGCGGGAGGGGGGACGGCACTGAAGCTTTCTTT
CDR3: CASGRGDGTEAFF

V: TRBV6-5
D: -
J: TRBJ2-3
size: -
DNA: TGTGCCAGCAGTTACTCGCTGAGGGGGGGGACAGATACGCAGTATTTT
CDR3: CASSYSLRGGTDTQYF

V: TRBV4-2
D: TRBD2
J: TRBJ2-1
size: -
DNA: TGTGCCAGCAGACTCGGGCTAGCGGACTACAATGAGCAGTTCTTC
CDR3: CASRLGLADYNEQFF

V: TRBV7-9
D: TRBD1
J: TRBJ2-2
size: few
DNA: TGTGCCAGCAGACCGGGGACAGGGGTATCCGGGGAGCTGTTTTTT
CDR3: CASRPGTGVSGELFF

V: TRBV9
D: TRBD2
J: TRBJ2-7
size: -
DNA: TGTGCCAGCAGCCCCCAAAGCGGGAGTTCCTACGAGCAGTACTTC
CDR3: CASSPQSGSSYEQYF

V: TRBV19
D: -
J: TRBJ1-2
size: -
DNA: TGTGCCAGTAGTATACAGGGGCACTATGGCTACACCTTC
CDR3: CASSIQGHYGYTF

V: TRBV9
D: -
J: TRBJ2-1
size: -
DNA: TGTGCCAGCAGCTTACTCCCAGGGGGGATATCCAATGAGCAGTTCTTC
CDR3: CASSLLPGGISNEQFF

V: TRBV11-2
D: -
J: TRBJ1-2
size: -
DNA: TGTGCCAGCACCGACTTGGGCAGGGGCAACTATGGCTACACCTTC
CDR3: CASTDLGRGNYGYTF

V: TRBV30
D: -
J: TRBJ2-3
size: -
DNA: TGTGCCTGGAATCGCGCGGCCGGCACAGATACGCAGTATTTT
CDR3: CAWNRAAGTDTQYF

V: TRBV5-1
D: -
J: TRBJ2-7
size: -
DNA: TGCGCCAGCAGCTTGACGACTACCGCTGGCGAGCAGTACTTC
CDR3: CASSLTTTAGEQYF

V: TRBV7-8
D: -
J: TRBJ2-7
size: -
DNA: TGTGCCAGCAGCCACCCCCCTAGTGGGGGGGAGCAGTACTTC
CDR3: CASSHPPSGGEQYF

V: TRBV6-2/TRBV6-3
D: TRBD1
J: TRBJ1-2
size: -
DNA: TGTGCCAGCAGCAACCGGGACAGAGGATTCTTCTATGGCTACACCTTC
CDR3: CASSNRDRGFFYGYTF

V: TRBV12-3/TRBV12-4
D: TRBD1
J: TRBJ1-1
size: -
DNA: TGTGCCAGCAGTTCACAGGGGTATGAAGCTTTCTTT
CDR3: CASSSQGYEAFF

V: TRBV19
D: -
J: TRBJ1-2
size: -
DNA: TGTGCCAGTACCGTTGGACAGTATGGCTACACCTTC
CDR3: CASTVGQYGYTF

V: TRBV19
D: -
J: TRBJ1-1
size: -
DNA: TGTGCCAGTACTGGACAGATGAACACTGAAGCTTTCTTT
CDR3: CASTGQMNTEAFF

V: TRBV2
D: -
J: TRBJ2-1
size: -
DNA: TGTGCCAGCAGTGAAAGGAAATCTCGGGGTTCCGAGTTCTTC
CDR3: CASSERKSRGSEFF

V: TRBV5-1
D: -
J: TRBJ2-7
size: -
DNA: TGCGCCAGCAGCTGGGCCCCGGGAAGTTCCTACGAGCAGTACTTC
CDR3: CASSWAPGSSYEQYF

V: TRBV7-9
D: -
J: TRBJ2-3
size: -
DNA: TGTGCCAGCAGCCGACATAGGACAGATACGCAGTATTTT
CDR3: CASSRHRTDTQYF

V: TRBV3-1/TRBV3-2
D: -
J: TRBJ2-2
size: -
DNA: TGTGCCAGCAGCCAACTGGTAGCGGACACCGGGGAGCTGTTTTTT
CDR3: CASSQLVADTGELFF

V: TRBV27
D: -
J: TRBJ1-1
size: -
DNA: TGTGCCAGCAAGCACAGACGGGCTTTCTTT
CDR3: CASKHRRAFF

V: TRBV10-3
D: TRBD1
J: TRBJ1-2
size: -
DNA: TGTGCCATCAGTGAGGGGACAGCCCACCTCCTGAACTATGGCTACACCTTC
CDR3: CAISEGTAHLLNYGYTF

V: TRBV10-3
D: -
J: TRBJ1-1
size: -
DNA: TGTGCCATCAGTGAGGCAGGGTTGGGGAAAGCTTTCTTT
CDR3: CAISEAGLGKAFF

V: TRBV19
D: TRBD2
J: TRBJ2-5
size: -
DNA: TGTGCCAGTAGTATCGGACTAGCGGGTGGAGAGACCCAGTACTTC
CDR3: CASSIGLAGGETQYF

V: TRBV7-8
D: TRBD1
J: TRBJ1-5
size: -
DNA: TGTGCCAGCAGCGCAGGGACAGGCAACAATCAGCCCCAGCATTTT
CDR3: CASSAGTGNNQPQHF

V: TRBV5-4
D: -
J: TRBJ1-2
size: few
DNA: TGTGCCAGCAGCCCCTTGGGGGGAGGCTATGGCTACACCTTC
CDR3: CASSPLGGGYGYTF

V: TRBV6-2/TRBV6-3
D: TRBD2
J: TRBJ2-7
size: -
DNA: TGTGCCAGCAGTTACCCCACTAGCGGGATCCCTAGGAGCTCCTACGAGCAGTACTTC
CDR3: CASSYPTSGIPRSSYEQYF

V: TRBV12-5
D: TRBD1
J: TRBJ2-3
size: -
DNA: TGTGCTAGTGCGACAGGGAGCTACACAGATACGCAGTATTTT
CDR3: CASATGSYTDTQYF